This is a list of T cell receptor beta chains from one sample in a study of beta chain features in type 1 diabetes. The assay was immunoSEQ multiplex PCR, and TCRdb's table has in-frame clones only and misses some. The sample lists roughly 160,000 clones; roughly 7.1% were seen once. The sample consisted of central memory CD4+ T cells from blood. Source of these receptors: a middle-aged woman with type 1 diabetes. Each CDR3 is given with its conserved first and last residue. The D gene is left open where the match is weak. Size values are once, few and many counts, or a class for expanded clones, and some rows have none.

j_gene: TRBJ1-2; abundance: few; d_gene: -; v_gene: TRBV4-2; CDR3aa: CASSLPGSAYGYTF; CDR3nt: TGTGCCAGCAGCCTTCCCGGGTCCGCCTATGGCTACACCTTC
j_gene: TRBJ2-5; abundance: many; d_gene: -; v_gene: TRBV19; CDR3aa: CASSSNRQPRGETQYF; CDR3nt: TGTGCCAGTAGTTCCAACCGACAGCCTAGGGGTGAGACCCAGTACTTC
j_gene: TRBJ2-7; abundance: many; d_gene: -; v_gene: TRBV9; CDR3aa: CASSESLNSYEQYF; CDR3nt: TGTGCCAGCAGCGAGTCACTGAACTCCTACGAGCAGTACTTC
j_gene: TRBJ2-1; abundance: -; d_gene: TRBD1; v_gene: TRBV9; CDR3aa: CASSVGGTVYNEQFF; CDR3nt: TGTGCCAGCAGCGTAGGAGGGACAGTGTACAATGAGCAGTTCTTC
j_gene: TRBJ2-7; abundance: -; d_gene: -; v_gene: TRBV9; CDR3aa: CASSPRGTHYEQYF; CDR3nt: TGTGCCAGCAGCCCTAGAGGGACTCACTACGAGCAGTACTTC
j_gene: TRBJ1-2; abundance: few; d_gene: -; v_gene: TRBV5-6; CDR3aa: CASSRRGANYGYTF; CDR3nt: TGTGCCAGCAGTCGACGGGGAGCTAACTATGGCTACACCTTC
j_gene: TRBJ1-3; abundance: few; d_gene: TRBD1; v_gene: TRBV18; CDR3aa: CASSRTGGNTIYF; CDR3nt: TGTGCCAGCTCACGGACAGGGGGAAACACCATATATTTT
j_gene: TRBJ2-5; abundance: few; d_gene: -; v_gene: TRBV28; CDR3aa: CASNSGPGGGETQYF; CDR3nt: TGTGCCAGCAACTCTGGTCCTGGGGGAGGAGAGACCCAGTACTTC
j_gene: TRBJ2-7; abundance: -; d_gene: -; v_gene: TRBV7-2; CDR3aa: CASSPFIHEQYF; CDR3nt: TGTGCCAGCAGCCCCTTTATCCACGAGCAGTACTTC
j_gene: TRBJ1-2; abundance: -; d_gene: -; v_gene: TRBV29-1; CDR3aa: CSVDRANYGYTF; CDR3nt: TGCAGCGTTGACAGGGCTAACTATGGCTACACCTTC
j_gene: TRBJ2-5; abundance: few; d_gene: -; v_gene: TRBV28; CDR3aa: CASWPARETQYF; CDR3nt: TGTGCCAGCTGGCCCGCCCGAGAGACCCAGTACTTC
j_gene: TRBJ2-7; abundance: -; d_gene: TRBD1; v_gene: TRBV25-1; CDR3aa: CASSDYRGSSYEQYF; CDR3nt: TGTGCCAGCAGTGACTACAGGGGGAGCTCCTACGAGCAGTACTTC
j_gene: TRBJ2-2; abundance: -; d_gene: -; v_gene: TRBV19; CDR3aa: CASGPGTNTGELFF; CDR3nt: TGTGCCAGTGGGCCAGGTACCAACACCGGGGAGCTGTTTTTT
j_gene: TRBJ1-1; abundance: few; d_gene: -; v_gene: TRBV5-4; CDR3aa: CASSLGRENTEAFF; CDR3nt: TGTGCCAGCAGCTTGGGACGGGAGAACACTGAAGCTTTCTTT
j_gene: TRBJ2-7; abundance: -; d_gene: -; v_gene: TRBV28; CDR3aa: CASKGFYEQYF; CDR3nt: TGTGCGTCGAAGGGGTTCTACGAGCAGTACTTC
j_gene: TRBJ2-1; abundance: -; d_gene: TRBD2; v_gene: TRBV9; CDR3aa: CASSRTSSGDNEQFF; CDR3nt: TGTGCCAGCAGCCGGACTAGCAGTGGGGACAATGAGCAGTTCTTC
j_gene: TRBJ2-2; abundance: -; d_gene: -; v_gene: TRBV7-3; CDR3aa: CASSSRATGELFF; CDR3nt: TGTGCCAGCAGCTCCAGGGCGACCGGGGAGCTGTTTTTT
j_gene: TRBJ1-2; abundance: -; d_gene: TRBD1; v_gene: TRBV18; CDR3aa: CASSRTGGTGYTF; CDR3nt: TGTGCCAGCTCACGGACAGGGGGCACTGGCTACACCTTC
j_gene: TRBJ2-5; abundance: -; d_gene: TRBD2; v_gene: TRBV19; CDR3aa: CASSMRGSRETQYF; CDR3nt: TGTGCCAGTAGTATGCGCGGGAGCCGAGAGACCCAGTACTTC
j_gene: TRBJ2-3; abundance: -; d_gene: TRBD1; v_gene: TRBV2; CDR3aa: CASKETGVRDTQYF; CDR3nt: TGTGCCAGCAAGGAGACAGGGGTAAGAGATACGCAGTATTTT
j_gene: TRBJ1-2; abundance: few; d_gene: TRBD1; v_gene: TRBV14; CDR3aa: CASSRDREVYGYTF; CDR3nt: TGTGCCAGCAGCCGCGACAGGGAAGTTTATGGCTACACCTTC
j_gene: TRBJ2-6; abundance: few; d_gene: -; v_gene: TRBV9; CDR3aa: CASSPTVSGANVLTF; CDR3nt: TGTGCCAGCAGCCCGACAGTCTCTGGGGCCAACGTCCTGACTTTC
j_gene: TRBJ2-1; abundance: few; d_gene: TRBD2; v_gene: TRBV6-5; CDR3aa: CASSYSIGGDVNEQFF; CDR3nt: TGTGCCAGCAGTTACTCGATCGGGGGGGATGTAAATGAGCAGTTCTTC
j_gene: TRBJ2-6; abundance: few; d_gene: -; v_gene: TRBV27; CDR3aa: CASSFSFPSGANVLTF; CDR3nt: TGTGCCAGCAGTTTTTCCTTCCCCTCTGGGGCCAACGTCCTGACTTTC
j_gene: TRBJ2-5; abundance: -; d_gene: TRBD2; v_gene: TRBV7-9; CDR3aa: CASRVAGQETQYF; CDR3nt: TGTGCCAGCAGAGTAGCGGGGCAAGAGACCCAGTACTTC
j_gene: TRBJ1-4; abundance: -; d_gene: -; v_gene: TRBV29-1; CDR3aa: CSVESPDFANEKLFF; CDR3nt: TGCAGCGTTGAATCCCCGGACTTCGCAAATGAAAAACTGTTTTTT
j_gene: TRBJ2-5; abundance: -; d_gene: -; v_gene: TRBV29-1; CDR3aa: CSVEAAAPGETQYF; CDR3nt: TGCAGCGTTGAGGCGGCAGCGCCTGGGGAGACCCAGTACTTC
j_gene: TRBJ1-1; abundance: -; d_gene: -; v_gene: TRBV2; CDR3aa: CASSEGRQDTEAFF; CDR3nt: TGTGCCAGCAGTGAGGGCAGGCAGGACACTGAAGCTTTCTTT